A single sample gave rise to the 9 T cell receptor beta chains below, sequenced in a study of shared clonotypes between healthy human individuals. The table came from immunoSEQ multiplex PCR; TCRdb's copy has only in-frame clones and leaves some out. The table lists more than 150,000 clones, roughly 91% of them singletons. The sample taken for sequencing was naive CD4+ T cells sorted from blood. Subset denoted: CD45RA+ positively selected. The source is a woman in her twenties or thirties in good health.

The gene calls are TRBV28 and TRBJ1-4; 9 bases map to TRBD1. CDR3 length equals 15 residues. CDR1 is MDHEN, CDR2 SYDVKM, per germline. Losses at the gene ends were 5 bases for V and 7 bases for J; bases not matched to a gene: 8. CDR3 residues: CASSPGQGRGEKLFF. The CDR3 coding sequence is TGTGCCAGCAGTCCGGGACAGGGCCGGGGTGAAAAACTGTTTTTT.

This chain joins TRBV7-9 and TRBJ1-2, with TRBD1 as a possible D gene (6 bases). CDR3 size: 14 residues. From germline, CDR1 is SEHNR and CDR2 FQNEAQ (reference sequence). V lost 8 bases to trimming and J lost 8 bases, with 21 bases between them. CDR3 protein: CASDRGPVGYGYTF. DNA for the CDR3: TGTGCCAGCGACCGGGGGCCGGTCGGTTACGGCTACACCTTC.

The chain combines TRBV28 with TRBJ1-2; D uncertain. V was pared by 1 base and J by 3 bases, with 6 bases between. The CDR3 extends over 13 amino acids. CDR1 MDHEN and CDR2 SYDVKM come from the germline V gene. The DNA of the CDR3 is TGTGCCAGCAGTTTATTGTCATACTATGGCTACACCTTC. Translating it yields CASSLLSYYGYTF.

The gene calls are TRBV11-3 and TRBJ2-1, with a tentative D call TRBD1 (5 bases). Germline V lookup: CDR1 SGHNT, CDR2 YENEEA. The CDR3 covers 12 residues. Trimming shortened V by 5 bases and J by 5 bases, and 7 bases separated the two germline ends. The CDR3 DNA reads TGTGCCAGCAGCGACAGAGACAATGAGCAGTTCTTC. Translating gives CASSDRDNEQFF.

The chain combines TRBV18 with TRBJ1-1; 9 bases line up with TRBD1. Germline V lookup: CDR1 KGHSH, CDR2 LQKENI. This CDR3 spans 18 amino acids. The junction had 11 bases not matched to a gene; V was cut back by 3 bases and J by 0 bases. The DNA of the CDR3 is TGTGCCAGCTCACCTATGGAGGTCACAGGGGGCATGAACACTGAAGCTTTCTTT. It codes for CASSPMEVTGGMNTEAFF.

The chain couples TRBV19 to TRBJ1-5, with 9 bases lining up with TRBD1. V trimming: 4 bases; J trimming: 7 bases; junction bases outside the gene matches: 11. Germline assignment: CDR1 LNHDA and CDR2 SQIVND (reference sequence). This CDR3 has 16 amino acids. This CDR3 is CASSTALTGGGQPQHF. As DNA, the CDR3 is TGTGCCAGTAGTACAGCCCTGACAGGGGGTGGACAGCCCCAGCATTTT.

The rearrangement links TRBV30 to TRBJ1-1; D gene ambiguous. Germline V gene sequence: CDR1 GTSNPN, CDR2 SVGIG (reference sequence). Trimming pared 0 bases from V and 4 bases from J, leaving 9 bases between. The CDR3 consists of 13 residues. As DNA, the CDR3 is TGTGCCTGGAGTGTACAAAGTTCCACTGAAGCTTTCTTT. This translates into CAWSVQSSTEAFF. Combining the CDR3 with reference TRBV30 and TRBJ1-1 gives the whole variable domain SQTIHQWPATLVQPVGSPLSLECTVEGTSNPNLYWYRQAAGRGLQLLFYSVGIGQISSEVPQNLSASRPQDRQFILSSKKLLLSDSGFYLCAWSVQSSTEAFFGQGTRLTVV.

This clone is a singleton in its sample. The chain links TRBV5-1 to TRBJ2-5; the D gene is possibly TRBD2 (7 bases). This CDR3 spans 15 amino acids. The germline V gene encodes CDR1 SGHRS and CDR2 YFSETQ. Trimming took off 6 bases at V and 1 base at J, with 16 bases between the two ends. The CDR3, as DNA: TGCGCCAGCACGAGTCGGGGGGCACCCCAAGAGACCCAGTACTTC. It is translated as CASTSRGAPQETQYF.

The rearrangement joins TRBV7-3 to TRBJ1-1; D remains ambiguous. The V gene lost 0 bases and the J gene lost 5 bases, with 10 bases spanning the gap. The CDR3 totals 14 residues. Germline loops: CDR1 SGHTA, CDR2 FQGTGA. The CDR3 DNA is TGTGCCAGCAGCTTAACGATGACGGCTACTGAAGCTTTCTTT. Its translation: CASSLTMTATEAFF.